The T cell receptor beta chain described here comes from a study of blood T cell repertoires in COVID-19. For the study at large: Collection of acute and convalescent COVID-19 samples took place in the United States, Italy and Spain. From T cells, B-cell-depleted T cells, or PBMCs came the material, which was cDNA or gDNA.

The CDR3 is 18 residues long. Germline lookup yields CDR1 MNHEY and CDR2 SVGEGT. Trimming took 2 bases from V and 0 from J; bases not matched to a gene: 12. Authors' methods: Reference gene primer amplification yielded estimated nucleated cell counts. Only in-frame clones appear in the TCRdb table, and some are missing; sequencing was by immunoSEQ multiplex PCR. V and J calls and clone size come straight from that table; D and trimming were deduced from the DNA. The table has around 310,000 clones, nearly 90% seen once. Seattle patients were enrolled while actively infected and followed longitudinally.

The chain uses TRBV6-2 or TRBV6-3 and TRBJ1-1; 7 nucleotides line up with TRBD1. What was sequenced was peripheral blood. This TCR derives from a middle-aged woman with COVID-19, enrolled during active disease. This chain's CDR3 is CASSYSGRMTGMNTEAFF. The CDR3 nucleotides read TGTGCCAGCAGTTACAGTGGGAGAATGACAGGGATGAACACTGAAGCTTTCTTT.